The 22 T cell receptor beta chains reported below all come from one sample, sequenced in a study of blood T cell repertoires in COVID-19. Here immunoSEQ multiplex PCR was the method, and the copy in TCRdb shows in-frame clones only, minus some. This table has fewer than 200,000 clones, over 75% appearing once. The sample was peripheral blood. The receptors were gathered from a man in his sixties who had recovered from COVID-19.

The rearrangement joins TRBV9 to TRBJ2-7, with 11 bases matching TRBD2. CDR3 length: 15 amino acids. V was pared by 4 bases and J by 2 bases, with 5 bases of the junction left unmatched. Germline values: CDR1 SGDLS, CDR2 YYNGEE. The DNA for the CDR3 is TGTGCCAGCAGCCCCTTGGGACTAGCGGCCTACGAGCAGTACTTC. This encodes CASSPLGLAAYEQYF.

This chain uses TRBV7-2 with TRBJ2-5; D is undetermined. V shed 3 bases and J shed 1 base, with 18 bases lying between them. The CDR3 has 17 amino acids. Germline loops: CDR1 SGHTA, CDR2 FQGNSA. The CDR3 protein is CASSFNGWQRIQETQYF. In DNA, the CDR3 is TGTGCCAGCAGCTTCAACGGTTGGCAGCGCATCCAAGAGACCCAGTACTTC.

This rearrangement joins TRBV7-8 to TRBJ2-3, with 12 bases fitting TRBD2. CDR1 is SGHVS, CDR2 FQNEAQ, per germline. The CDR3 is 15 amino acids. Germline trimming cut 5 bases from V and 5 bases from J; bases unmatched to any gene: 5. This CDR3 is CASSVLAGGEDTQYF. CDR3 bases: TGTGCCAGCAGCGTCCTAGCGGGGGGGGAAGATACGCAGTATTTT.

The CDR3 region has the DNA TGTGCCAGCAGGCAGGGGGGTGAAAAACTGTTTTTT. Amino acids: CASRQGGEKLFF. The rearrangement links TRBV6-5 to TRBJ1-4; 7 bases are a match to TRBD1. The CDR3 loop spans 12 amino acids. Trimming took 6 bases from V and 7 from J; bases not matched to a gene: 2. Per germline, CDR1 MNHEY and CDR2 SVGAGI.

Worth noting for this clone: The identical CDR3 is also encoded by other nucleotide sequences in the sample. This sequence joins TRBV5-1 and TRBJ1-5, with 8 bases that match TRBD1. The CDR3 spans 14 residues. Trimming cost V 3 bases and J 2 bases; bases outside gene matches: 1. The germline V gene has CDR1 SGHRS and CDR2 YFSETQ. DNA of the CDR3: TGCGCCAGCAGCTCGACAGGGGGCAATCAGCCCCAGCATTTT. Translation: CASSSTGGNQPQHF.

The chain's CDR3 is CASSYLAGGNYGYTF. In nucleotides, the CDR3 is TGTGCCAGCAGTTACCTGGCAGGGGGTAACTATGGCTACACCTTC. The chain links TRBV6-5 to TRBJ1-2; 7 bases are shared with TRBD1. J lost 1 base, V lost 2 bases, and 4 bases had no gene match. The germline gives CDR1 MNHEY, CDR2 SVGAGI. The CDR3 totals 15 residues.

The chain links TRBV11-2 to TRBJ2-2, with 13 bases aligning to TRBD2. With 4 bases clipped from V and 0 bases from J, the junction kept 2 bases outside the gene matches. Germline CDR1 is SGHAT and CDR2 is FQNNGV. The CDR3 totals 17 residues. CDR3 region: CASSSTSGGANTGELFF. Here the CDR3 DNA reads TGTGCCAGCAGCTCTACTAGCGGGGGGGCGAACACCGGGGAGCTGTTTTTT.

The V and J genes are TRBV27 and TRBJ2-6; D is perhaps TRBD2 (6 bases). The CDR3 has 15 residues. The germline CDR1 and CDR2 sequences are MNHEY and SMNVEV (reference sequence). V was cut by 4 bases and J by 1 base, with 8 bases left in between. The CDR3 sequence is CASSSGGSGANVLTF. As DNA, the CDR3 is TGTGCCAGCAGTTCCGGGGGTTCTGGGGCCAACGTCCTGACTTTC.

The V call is TRBV2, the J call TRBJ1-6; D unresolved. Germline CDR1 and CDR2: SNHLY and FYNNEI. The CDR3 covers 13 residues. V gave up 6 bases and J gave up 9 bases, with 12 bases separating them. The CDR3 nucleotides read TGTGCCAGCAGCGGAGGGCTTGGTTCACCCCTCCACTTT. Translating it yields CASSGGLGSPLHF.

This chain links TRBV7-3 with TRBJ1-1; 10 positions match TRBD1. J was trimmed by 1 base and V by 0 bases; bases with no gene match: 2. CDR3 size: 16 residues. Germline V gene lookup returns CDR1 SGHTA and CDR2 FQGTGA. CDR3 protein: CASSLTGDRGNTEAFF. The CDR3 region has the DNA TGTGCCAGCAGCTTAACGGGGGACAGGGGGAACACTGAAGCTTTCTTT.

V and J are TRBV4-3 and TRBJ1-2; possible D gene TRBD1, 6 bases. The V gene lost 0 bases and the J gene lost 0 bases, with 17 bases spanning the gap. Germline CDR1 is LGHNA and CDR2 is YSLEER. The CDR3 runs 18 residues. The CDR3 here is CASSQEGPRGAANYGYTF. Written as DNA, the CDR3 is TGCGCCAGCAGCCAAGAAGGGCCCCGGGGGGCTGCTAACTATGGCTACACCTTC.

The chain is built from TRBV9 and TRBJ2-1; a possible D gene is TRBD2 (6 bases). This CDR3 comprises 15 residues. V lost 4 bases and J 0 bases, leaving 11 bases between the germline ends. CDR1 is SGDLS and CDR2 is YYNGEE in the germline V gene. In nucleotides, the CDR3 is TGTGCCAGCAGCCCAATCGGGAGCTCCTACAATGAGCAGTTCTTC. Translated: CASSPIGSSYNEQFF.

The genes are TRBV11-2 and TRBJ2-7, with 13 bases matching TRBD2. The ends lost 4 bases at V and 5 bases at J; junction bases unmatched: 5. Germline V CDR1 and CDR2: SGHAT, FQNNGV. The CDR3 covers 15 residues. The CDR3 is CASSSTSGGAHEQYF. CDR3 nucleotide sequence: TGTGCCAGCAGCTCCACTAGCGGGGGGGCCCACGAGCAGTACTTC.

The chain links TRBV6-2 or TRBV6-3 to TRBJ1-2, with 11 bases identical to TRBD1. The germline V gene encodes CDR1 MNHEY and CDR2 SVGEGT. The V gene end was trimmed by 0 bases and the J gene end by 7 bases; junction bases not matched to a gene: 1. This CDR3 is built from 14 residues. The CDR3 bases are TGTGCCAGCAGTTACTCGGACAGGGGGCTTGGCTACACCTTC. This sequence encodes CASSYSDRGLGYTF.

The CDR3: CASSILSTDEAFF. For the CDR3, the DNA is TGTGCCAGTAGTATCCTATCGACAGATGAAGCTTTCTTT. The rearrangement joins TRBV19 to TRBJ1-1; perhaps TRBD1 as D (5 bases). Between the trimmed V and J ends, which lost 3 bases and 7 bases, there was a span of 12 bases. The CDR3 loop spans 13 amino acids. Per the germline V gene, CDR1 is LNHDA and CDR2 is SQIVND (reference sequence). The whole variable domain, remainder taken from reference TRBV19 and TRBJ1-1, is DGGITQSPKYLFRKEGQNVTLSCEQNLNHDAMYWYRQDPGQGLRLIYYSQIVNDFQKGDIAEGYSVSREKKESFPLTVTSAQKNPTAFYLCASSILSTDEAFFGQGTRLTVV.

This clone has only one observation. Different DNA sequences within this sample yield the same CDR3. The rearrangement links TRBV6-4 to TRBJ1-5; D not certain. V was trimmed by 4 bases and J by 1 base, leaving 5 bases between them. The germline V gene encodes CDR1 MRHNA and CDR2 SNTAGT. The CDR3 totals 13 residues. DNA for the CDR3: TGTGCCAGCAGTGCGGAGAGCAATCAGCCCCAGCATTTT. This translates into CASSAESNQPQHF.

This clone was found once. The chain carries TRBV7-3 and TRBJ2-1; a weak D match, TRBD1 (6 bases). The CDR3 contains 17 residues. The V and J ends lost 1 base and 2 bases respectively, with 15 bases between them. Germline V gene lookup returns CDR1 SGHTA and CDR2 FQGTGA. CDR3 DNA sequence: TGTGCCAGCAGCTTAAAGGTTAACAGGGACACCTACAATGAGCAGTTCTTC. Protein: CASSLKVNRDTYNEQFF.

The rearrangement uses TRBV6-5 and TRBJ1-5; D uncertain. The V end lost 6 bases, the J end lost 5 bases, and 11 bases lay between the germline ends. Germline V gives CDR1 MNHEY, CDR2 SVGAGI. The CDR3 loop spans 13 amino acids. DNA for the CDR3: TGTGCCAGCAGGCTAGCTGACTATCAGCCCCAGCATTTT. Translated, it gives CASRLADYQPQHF.

This rearrangement joins TRBV9 to TRBJ1-3; no clear D. V lost 0 bases and J lost 6, with 10 bases in between. The CDR3 is made up of 14 amino acids. Germline V lookup: CDR1 SGDLS, CDR2 YYNGEE. CDR3 coding DNA: TGTGCCAGCAGCGTAGGGCAGGTTGAAAACACCATATATTTT. Amino acid sequence: CASSVGQVENTIYF. The full variable domain, with the rest looked up from reference TRBV9 and TRBJ1-3, is DSGVTQTPKHLITATGQRVTLRCSPRSGDLSVYWYQQSLDQGLQFLIQYYNGEERAKGNILERFSAQQFPDLHSELNLSSLELGDSALYFCASSVGQVENTIYFGEGSWLTVV.

The V call is TRBV15, the J call TRBJ1-2; D is unclear. V lost 0 bases and J lost 1, with 9 bases in between. From germline, CDR1 is LNHNV and CDR2 YYDKDF (reference sequence). The CDR3 runs to 15 residues. The CDR3 sequence is CATSRDRVINYGYTF. The CDR3 nucleotides read TGTGCCACCAGCAGAGATCGAGTGATTAACTATGGCTACACCTTC.

The CDR3 coding sequence is TGTGCCAGCAGCCTTTTGGACAGGAGCTCCTATAATTCACCCCTCCACTTT. As protein: CASSLLDRSSYNSPLHF. The chain joins TRBV7-2 to TRBJ1-6, with 7 positions matching TRBD1. Per the germline V gene, CDR1 is SGHTA and CDR2 is FQGNSA. The CDR3 covers 17 residues. V shed 5 bases, J shed 0 bases, and the junction held 7 bases outside the gene matches.

The J gene is TRBJ1-1, the V gene TRBV11-2; D is perhaps TRBD1 (6 bases). Trimming left V 2 bases short and J 9 bases short, with 16 bases between. CDR1 is SGHAT, CDR2 FQNNGV, per germline. The CDR3 runs 14 residues. Here the CDR3 DNA reads TGTGCCAGCAGCTTAACGGCAAACAGGGTTCAAGCTTTCTTT. Protein product: CASSLTANRVQAFF.